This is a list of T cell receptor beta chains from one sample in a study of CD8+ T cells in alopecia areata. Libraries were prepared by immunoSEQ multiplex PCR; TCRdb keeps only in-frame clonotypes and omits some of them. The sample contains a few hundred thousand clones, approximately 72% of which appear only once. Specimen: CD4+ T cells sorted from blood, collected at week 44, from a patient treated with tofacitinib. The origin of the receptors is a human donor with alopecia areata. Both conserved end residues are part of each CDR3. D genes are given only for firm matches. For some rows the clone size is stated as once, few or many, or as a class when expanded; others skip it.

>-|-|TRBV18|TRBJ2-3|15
TGTGCCAGCTCACCACGGCCATCAGCAACAGATACGCAGTATTTT
CASSPRPSATDTQYF
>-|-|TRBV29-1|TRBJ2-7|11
TGCAGCGTTGGTCAAAGGGACGAGCAGTACTTC
CSVGQRDEQYF
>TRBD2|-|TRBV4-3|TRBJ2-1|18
TGCGCCAGCAGCCAAGAGTTTTCGACTAGCGGGTTTAGGGGTGAGCAGTTCTTC
CASSQEFSTSGFRGEQFF
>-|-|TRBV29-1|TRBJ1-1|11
TGCAGCGTTGCCCCTAACACTGAAGCTTTCTTT
CSVAPNTEAFF
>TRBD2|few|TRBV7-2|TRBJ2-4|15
TGTGCCAGCAGTTTAGCGGGGGGCCCCAAAAACATTCAGTACTTC
CASSLAGGPKNIQYF
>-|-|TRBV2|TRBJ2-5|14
TGTGCCAGCAGTAAGGAATCCTCGCGTCAGACCCAGTACTTC
CASSKESSRQTQYF
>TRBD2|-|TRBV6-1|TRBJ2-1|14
TGTGCCAGCAGTGAACCTGGGGAGCGGGGTGACCCGTTCTTC
CASSEPGERGDPFF
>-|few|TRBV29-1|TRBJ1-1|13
TGCAGCGTTGGAGGCAGAGCGAACACTGAAGCTTTCTTT
CSVGGRANTEAFF
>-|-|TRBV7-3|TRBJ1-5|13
TGTGCCAGCAGCTCCCATGGGGATCAGCCCCAGCATTTT
CASSSHGDQPQHF
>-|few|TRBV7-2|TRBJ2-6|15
TGTGCCAGCAGCGGCACAGGGTTTGGGGCCAACGTCCTGACTTTC
CASSGTGFGANVLTF
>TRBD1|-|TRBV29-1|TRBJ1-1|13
TGCAGCGTCGTACAGGGGCAGGGCACTGAAGCTTTCTTT
CSVVQGQGTEAFF
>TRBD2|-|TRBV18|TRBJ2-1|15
TGTGCCAGCTCACCGACTAGCGGGGCGCACAATGAGCAGTTCTTC
CASSPTSGAHNEQFF
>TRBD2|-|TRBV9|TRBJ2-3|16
TGTGCCAGCACTCGGACTAGCGGGGGGATAGCAGATACGCAGTATTTT
CASTRTSGGIADTQYF
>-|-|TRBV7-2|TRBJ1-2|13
TGTGCCAGCAGCTTATACAGGGATGGTGGCTACACCTTC
CASSLYRDGGYTF
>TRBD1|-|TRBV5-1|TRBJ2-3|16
TGCGCCAGCAGGGGTCGGACAGGGGGCCTCACAGATACGCAGTATTTT
CASRGRTGGLTDTQYF
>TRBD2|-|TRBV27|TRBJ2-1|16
TGTGCCAGCTCCGGCCACGCGGGGGGGGTTAAGGATGAGCAGTTCTTC
CASSGHAGGVKDEQFF
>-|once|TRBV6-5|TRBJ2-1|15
TGTGCCAGCAGTTACTTGCAGGGGGGGAACAATGAGCAATTCTTC
CASSYLQGGNNEQFF
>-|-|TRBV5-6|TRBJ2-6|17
TGTGCCAGCAGTAGGATCACATTGAGCTCTGGGGCCAACGTCCTGACTTTC
CASSRITLSSGANVLTF
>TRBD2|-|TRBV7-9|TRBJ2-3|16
TGTGCCAGCAGCACCTTTAGCGGGGGGGCCCGAGATACGCAGTATTTT
CASSTFSGGARDTQYF
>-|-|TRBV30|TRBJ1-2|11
TGTGGCACGGAAGGGCGGGAAGGCTACACCTTC
CGTEGREGYTF
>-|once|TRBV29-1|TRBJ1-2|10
TGCAGCGTTGAAAACTATGGCTACACCTTC
CSVENYGYTF
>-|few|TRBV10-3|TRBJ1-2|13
TGTGCCATCAGTGACCCAGGCCCGGATGGCTACACCTTC
CAISDPGPDGYTF
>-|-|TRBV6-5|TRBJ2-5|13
TGTGCCAGCAGTTACTCACAACAGGGGAGGCAGAACTTC
CASSYSQQGRQNF
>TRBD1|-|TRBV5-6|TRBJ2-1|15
TGTGCCAGCAGCTTGTCGACAGGGCACCTTGGTGAGCAGTTCTTC
CASSLSTGHLGEQFF
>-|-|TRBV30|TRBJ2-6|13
TGTGCCTGGAGTGTTGCCGGGGCCAACGTCCTGACTTTC
CAWSVAGANVLTF